Listed here are 11 T cell receptor beta chains from one sample, sequenced in a study of cytomegalovirus exposure and HLA in healthy donors. A multiplex PCR was run with 60 Vbeta primers and 13 Jbeta primers. Clones were read by immunoSEQ multiplex PCR, and TCRdb kept only the in-frame ones, dropping some. The data hold about 130,000 clones, with 78% observed a single time. Sequencing was performed on PBMCs. The receptor source for this set is a man aged 25 to 40 in good health and CMV-seropositive.

This rearrangement joins TRBV6-5 to TRBJ2-7, with TRBD1 matching 8 bases. Germline V gene lookup returns CDR1 MNHEY and CDR2 SVGAGI. Trimming took 0 bases from V and 4 from J; bases not matched to a gene: 5. This CDR3 spans 15 amino acids. CDR3 nucleotides: TGTGCCAGCAGTTACTCTTATAGGACAGGGTACGAGCAGTACTTC. It is translated as CASSYSYRTGYEQYF.

The V gene is TRBV29-1, the J gene TRBJ2-1; 7 bases agree with TRBD2. Trimming removed 7 bases from V and 6 bases from J; junction bases left unmatched: 3. CDR1 is SQVTM and CDR2 is ANQGSEA in the germline V gene. The CDR3 runs to 11 residues. The CDR3 DNA sequence: TGCAGCGCCCGACTAGCCAATGAGCAGTTCTTC. This encodes CSARLANEQFF.

The chain is built from TRBV5-4 and TRBJ2-1, with 7 positions matching TRBD2. CDR3 size: 15 residues. The germline CDR1 and CDR2 sequences are SGHNT and YYREEE (reference sequence). Trimming removed 4 bases from V and 8 bases from J; junction bases left unmatched: 12. The CDR3 protein is CASSGRAGLTHEQFF. CDR3 DNA sequence: TGTGCCAGCAGCGGTCGAGCGGGACTGACGCATGAGCAGTTCTTC. The full variable domain, its missing parts supplied by reference TRBV5-4 and TRBJ2-1, is ETGVTQSPTHLIKTRGQQVTLRCSSQSGHNTVSWYQQALGQGPQFIFQYYREEENGRGNFPPRFSGLQFPNYSSELNVNALELDDSALYLCASSGRAGLTHEQFFGPGTRLTVL.

The chain joins TRBV18 to TRBJ2-1; 11 bases fit TRBD2. The V gene's germline CDR1 is KGHSH and CDR2 LQKENI. Losses at the gene ends were 3 bases for V and 0 bases for J; bases not matched to a gene: 4. The CDR3 contains 17 residues. In DNA, the CDR3 is TGTGCCAGCTCACCGCTAGCGGGAGGTTCCTCCTACAATGAGCAGTTCTTC. Protein sequence: CASSPLAGGSSYNEQFF.

The V call is TRBV7-9, the J call TRBJ2-1; 10 nucleotides match TRBD2. The CDR3 runs to 15 residues. After removal of 8 bases from V and 9 bases from J, the junction contained 13 bases not matched to a gene. The germline gives CDR1 SEHNR, CDR2 FQNEAQ (reference sequence). CDR3 residues: CASLAGGPRGGEQFF. As DNA, the CDR3 is TGTGCCAGCTTAGCGGGAGGTCCCCGTGGGGGTGAGCAGTTCTTC.

The rearrangement joins TRBV7-8 to TRBJ1-1, with 8 positions matching TRBD1. Germline lookup yields CDR1 SGHVS and CDR2 FQNEAQ. V shed 3 bases, J shed 0 bases, and the junction held 3 bases outside the gene matches. The length of the CDR3 is 15 residues. The CDR3 DNA is TGTGCCAGCAGCTTCCGGGACAGGCTGAACACTGAAGCTTTCTTT. Protein: CASSFRDRLNTEAFF.

The V call is TRBV7-2, the J call TRBJ2-7; no clear D. The CDR3 contains 12 residues. Germline loops: CDR1 SGHTA, CDR2 FQGNSA. V gave up 4 bases and J gave up 4 bases, with 8 bases separating them. The CDR3 sequence is CASSSSDYEQYF. CDR3 nucleotides: TGTGCCAGCAGCTCGTCAGATTACGAGCAGTACTTC.

The V call is TRBV30, the J call TRBJ1-4; D possibly corresponds to TRBD1 (5 bases). The CDR3 is 16 amino acids. CDR1 and CDR2 (germline): GTSNPN, SVGIG (reference sequence). The ends were cut back, 3 bases at V and 8 bases at J, with 22 bases in the middle. As DNA, the CDR3 is TGTGCCTGGAGCGGAACCAGGGTCCGTGGAGTGGAAAAACTGTTTTTT. This sequence encodes CAWSGTRVRGVEKLFF.

The V gene is TRBV5-1, the J gene TRBJ2-3, with 7 positions matching TRBD2. This CDR3 spans 16 amino acids. Unmatched junction bases numbered 6, after V lost 2 bases and J lost 0 bases. In germline, CDR1 is SGHRS, CDR2 YFSETQ. The CDR3 is CASSFLADYSTDTQYF. The CDR3 DNA follows: TGCGCCAGCAGCTTCCTAGCGGACTATAGCACAGATACGCAGTATTTT.

This sequence joins TRBV29-1 and TRBJ2-7, with 9 bases fitting TRBD1. Germline CDR1 is SQVTM and CDR2 is ANQGSEA. CDR3 size: 13 residues. The V gene end was trimmed by 3 bases and the J gene end by 7 bases; junction bases not matched to a gene: 7. As DNA, the CDR3 is TGCAGCGTTGAGGAACAGGGGGCCGAGGAGCAGTACTTC. Its translation: CSVEEQGAEEQYF.

This chain uses TRBV19 with TRBJ1-2, with D maybe TRBD1 (5 bases). Germline V gives CDR1 LNHDA, CDR2 SQIVND (reference sequence). V was cut by 2 bases and J by 8 bases, with 18 bases left in between. The CDR3 has 15 residues. Here the CDR3 reads CASSIPRTPAGGYTF. CDR3 DNA sequence: TGTGCCAGTAGTATACCGCGGACACCGGCTGGGGGCTACACCTTC.